A selection of T cell receptor beta chains follows, all from one sample in a study of blood T cell repertoires in COVID-19. The data were produced by immunoSEQ multiplex PCR, yet TCRdb's version contains in-frame clones alone and is incomplete. The sample lists more than 200,000 clones, nearly 90% occurring once. Sequences were obtained from peripheral blood. The receptor source for this set is a man aged 18 to 30 with active or convalescent COVID-19. Each CDR3 is given with its conserved first and last residue. Fields, in order: D gene, clone size, J gene, V gene, CDR3 protein, CDR3 DNA. A D gene is named only where the DNA matches it firmly. Not all rows give a size; the values are once, few, many and, for expanded clones, a class.

- | few | TRBJ1-2 | TRBV4-1 | CASSQGEQGGYTF | TGCGCCAGCAGCCAAGGAGAGCAGGGGGGCTACACCTTC
TRBD1 | - | TRBJ1-1 | TRBV3-1/TRBV3-2 | CASSRGQGVAEAFF | TGTGCCAGCAGCCGCGGGCAGGGGGTAGCTGAAGCTTTCTTT
- | - | TRBJ2-7 | TRBV6-5 | CASSSDYRSSYEQYF | TGTGCCAGCAGTTCGGACTATAGAAGCTCCTACGAGCAGTACTTC
- | once | TRBJ2-1 | TRBV7-9 | CASSLELSSYNEQFF | TGTGCCAGCAGCTTAGAGTTGAGCTCCTACAATGAGCAGTTCTTC
TRBD1 | - | TRBJ1-5 | TRBV7-2 | CASSLLVDRGPPQHF | TGTGCCAGCAGCTTATTAGTCGACAGGGGGCCACCCCAGCATTTT
- | once | TRBJ2-3 | TRBV6-5 | CASSYAGLDTQYF | TGTGCCAGCAGTTACGCGGGATTAGATACGCAGTATTTT
TRBD1 | - | TRBJ2-7 | TRBV19 | CASNAGQGAREQYF | TGTGCCAGTAATGCCGGACAGGGGGCTAGAGAGCAGTACTTC
TRBD1 | - | TRBJ2-7 | TRBV15 | CATSRVGTGAGYEQYF | TGTGCCACCAGCAGAGTAGGGACAGGGGCCGGCTACGAGCAGTACTTC
TRBD2 | once | TRBJ2-4 | TRBV28 | CASTKLAGASWGRHIQYF | TGTGCCAGCACCAAACTAGCGGGAGCTTCCTGGGGTCGTCACATTCAGTACTTC
TRBD1 | - | TRBJ2-2 | TRBV14 | CASSPQGARTGELFF | TGTGCCAGCAGCCCGCAGGGGGCGCGGACCGGGGAGCTGTTTTTT
- | - | TRBJ1-5 | TRBV6-1 | CASSDRRGGGNQPQHF | TGTGCCAGCAGTGATCGGCGGGGCGGGGGAAATCAGCCCCAGCATTTT
TRBD1 | - | TRBJ2-2 | TRBV10-3 | CAILLTGVGELFF | TGTGCCATCTTGCTGACAGGGGTCGGGGAGCTGTTTTTT
TRBD1 | once | TRBJ2-2 | TRBV6-1 | CASSESSGTGFFSTGELFF | TGTGCCAGCAGTGAATCTTCCGGGACAGGGTTTTTTAGCACCGGGGAGCTGTTTTTT
- | - | TRBJ1-3 | TRBV18 | CASSPPGSGNTIYF | TGTGCCAGCTCTCCCCCGGGGAGTGGAAACACCATATATTTT
- | - | TRBJ2-7 | TRBV12-2 | CASRLVSAGNSYEQYF | TGTGCAAGTCGCTTAGTTAGTGCGGGAAACTCCTACGAGCAGTACTTC
TRBD2 | - | TRBJ2-1 | TRBV13 | CASSIHHSSGINSYNEQFF | TGTGCCAGCAGCATACATCATTCTAGCGGAATAAACTCCTACAATGAGCAGTTCTTC